Shown below are 27 T cell receptor beta chains from a single sample sequenced in a study of regulatory T cells in long-lasting Graves disease. This sample's time point: newly diagnosed GD, antithyroid drugs for less than 3 months. RNA from PBMCs was the source of the TCR library. The authors built TCR beta libraries using iRepertoire HTBI primers and Arm-PCR of CDR3 regions. Each CDR3 protein is one row after TCRdb ran MiXCR on the multiplex PCR reads. This table has approximately 470,000 distinct CDR3 sequences, around 16% appearing once. The same specimen was also included in a second study, on T cells in Graves' hyperthyroidism and ophthalmopathy.

The sample was peripheral blood mononuclear cells (PBMCs), taken at new diagnosis, from a patient treated with antithyroid drugs. The receptors come from a man aged 35-49 years with Graves disease.

The table lists this clonotype with many counts. The genes are TRBV12-3 or TRBV12-4 and TRBJ1-5, with D hard to call. This CDR3 has 12 residues. V dropped 8 bases and J dropped 9 bases, with 14 bases sitting between them. DNA for the CDR3: TGTGCCAGCGGCTGGGAGCAAGGGCCCCAGCATTTT. It yields the protein CASGWEQGPQHF.

The chain combines TRBV18 with TRBJ2-1; D assignment may be TRBD1 or TRBD2 (5 bases each). The V gene's germline CDR1 is KGHSH and CDR2 LQKENI. CDR3 length: 15 residues. V was trimmed by 2 bases and J by 9 bases, leaving 17 bases between them. CDR3 nucleotide sequence: TGTGCCAGCTCACCAGGGGACGCGGTATATGGTGAGCAGTTCTTC. This sequence encodes CASSPGDAVYGEQFF.

This clonotype has at least ten counts. The chain recombines TRBV28 with TRBJ2-1; TRBD2 matches 7 bases. V was pared by 5 bases and J by 8 bases, with 6 bases of the junction left unmatched. This CDR3 comprises 13 residues. Per the germline V gene, CDR1 is MDHEN and CDR2 is SYDVKM. CDR3 sequence: CASSSGISDEQFF. The CDR3 bases are TGTGCCAGCAGTAGCGGGATTTCCGATGAGCAGTTCTTC.

This clonotype was seen at least ten times. The rearrangement joins TRBV5-1 to TRBJ2-2; D uncertain. Trimming pared 0 bases from V and 5 bases from J, leaving 8 bases between. The germline V gene has CDR1 SGHRS and CDR2 YFSETQ. The CDR3 length is 14 residues. In DNA, the CDR3 is TGCGCCAGCAGCTTGGCCGACCGAACCGGGGAGCTGTTTTTT. Translated, it gives CASSLADRTGELFF.

In its sample, this clonotype was seen many times. The chain has TRBV3-1 and TRBJ2-7; D unresolved. Germline CDR1 is LGHDT and CDR2 is YNNKEL (reference sequence). The CDR3 runs 11 residues. V gave up 4 bases and J gave up 6 bases, with 7 bases separating them. Here the CDR3 reads CASSRAGEQYF. For the CDR3, the DNA is TGTGCCAGCAGCCGAGCAGGCGAGCAGTACTTC.

There are many counts of this clonotype. V is TRBV9 and J is TRBJ2-7, with 8 bases matching TRBD2. The CDR3 contains 13 residues. J was trimmed by 5 bases and V by 3 bases; bases with no gene match: 4. CDR1 SGDLS and CDR2 YYNGEE come from the germline V gene. The CDR3 loop is CASSGIGGDEQYF. The CDR3 coding sequence is TGTGCCAGCAGCGGGATCGGGGGGGACGAGCAGTACTTC.

This clonotype was picked up a small number of times. The chain recombines TRBV7-3 with TRBJ2-1, with D perhaps matching TRBD2 (6 bases). This CDR3 has 16 amino acids. Per germline, CDR1 SGHTA and CDR2 FQGTGA. The V gene lost 3 bases and the J gene lost 0 bases, with 12 bases spanning the gap. The CDR3 sequence: CASSFGGSSSYNEQFF. For the CDR3, the DNA is TGTGCCAGCAGCTTTGGGGGGTCGAGCTCCTACAATGAGCAGTTCTTC.

The sample holds a few counts of this clonotype. The gene calls are TRBV7-2 and TRBJ1-6; D is possibly TRBD1 (5 bases). The CDR3 consists of 14 residues. Germline CDR1 is SGHTA and CDR2 is FQGNSA. Between the trimmed V and J ends, which lost 5 bases and 7 bases, there was a span of 12 bases. CDR3 protein: CASSPAKGNSPLHF. CDR3 in DNA: TGTGCCAGCAGCCCCGCTAAGGGGAATTCACCCCTCCACTTT.

This clonotype was seen at least ten times. The V gene is TRBV20-1, the J gene TRBJ1-2; 7 nucleotides agree with TRBD1. The germline gives CDR1 DFQATT, CDR2 SNEGSKA (reference sequence). The CDR3 extends over 14 amino acids. V gave up 2 bases and J gave up 0 bases; unmatched junction bases: 3. CDR3 DNA: TGCAGTGCTAGATGGACAGGTGCTAACTATGGCTACACCTTC. Its protein is CSARWTGANYGYTF.

The rearrangement links TRBV25-1 to TRBJ2-7, with TRBD2 matching 7 bases. CDR1 MGHDK and CDR2 SYGVNS come from the germline V gene. The CDR3 consists of 13 residues. With V trimmed by 7 bases and J by 5 bases, 8 bases remained unmatched. Here the CDR3 DNA reads TGTGCCAGCACGGTCCCGGGGGGTCACGAGCAGTACTTC. It is translated as CASTVPGGHEQYF.

This clonotype was counted ten times or more. The gene calls are TRBV29-1 and TRBJ1-1; the D is unclear. In germline, CDR1 is SQVTM, CDR2 ANQGSEA. The CDR3 runs to 11 residues. Trimming left V 7 bases short and J 0 bases short, with 6 bases between. CDR3 in DNA: TGCAGCGCACGGTTGAACACTGAAGCTTTCTTT. It specifies CSARLNTEAFF.

The rearrangement joins TRBV6-1 to TRBJ1-1, with D possibly matching TRBD1 (5 bases). V was shortened by 10 bases and J by 6 bases, with 12 bases between the two germline ends. CDR1 and CDR2 (germline): MNHNS, SASEGT. The CDR3 loop spans 11 amino acids. The CDR3 reads CATPRGAEAFF. The CDR3 DNA reads TGTGCCACCCCTCGGGGGGCTGAAGCTTTCTTT.

A word on this clonotype: A single base separates this from a much larger clone, so it may be a read error. This chain uses TRBV12-3 or TRBV12-4 with TRBJ2-5; 8 nucleotides match TRBD2. The CDR3 spans 16 residues. Here the CDR3 reads CASSSGPSGPQETRYF. Here the CDR3 DNA reads TGTGCCAGCAGTTCCGGGCCTAGCGGGCCCCAAGAGACCCGGTACTTC.

The V call is TRBV10-2, the J call TRBJ2-4, with D perhaps given as TRBD1 or TRBD2 (5 bases each). Looked up from germline, CDR1 is WSHSY and CDR2 is SAAADI. V lost 0 bases and J lost 11, with 8 bases in between. This CDR3 is built from 12 residues. The CDR3 spells CASSESRGVQYF. CDR3 sequence (DNA): TGCGCCAGCAGTGAGTCTCGAGGGGTTCAGTACTTC.

This clonotype was seen ten or more times. This sequence joins TRBV2 and TRBJ2-1; the D gene is possibly TRBD2 (6 bases). The CDR3 consists of 16 residues. CDR1 SNHLY and CDR2 FYNNEI come from the germline V gene. V lost 7 bases and J lost 2, with 18 bases in between. CDR3 amino acids: CASTEGGRRAYNEQFF. The CDR3, as DNA: TGTGCCAGCACCGAAGGTGGGCGGAGGGCCTACAATGAGCAGTTCTTC.

This clonotype was recorded at least ten times. The chain joins TRBV2 to TRBJ2-2; a weak D match, TRBD1 (6 bases). Germline V gives CDR1 SNHLY, CDR2 FYNNEI. The CDR3 contains 16 residues. Trimming left V 2 bases short and J 7 bases short, with 17 bases between. The CDR3 nucleotides are TGTGCCAGCAGTGAAAGGGCAGGGGCGTATGGCGGGGAGCTGTTTTTT. Encoded protein: CASSERAGAYGGELFF.

This clonotype was recorded at least ten times. The chain is built from TRBV7-8 and TRBJ2-2; D may match TRBD1 or TRBD2 (5 bases each). The CDR3 is 17 amino acids. Germline CDR1 SGHVS, CDR2 FQNEAQ. Trimming pared 1 base from V and 0 bases from J, leaving 12 bases between. Here the CDR3 reads CASSLVTGLPNTGELFF. DNA for the CDR3: TGTGCCAGCAGCTTAGTTACAGGACTCCCGAACACCGGGGAGCTGTTTTTT.

This rearrangement joins TRBV18 to TRBJ2-7, with 9 bases matching TRBD1. The germline V gene encodes CDR1 KGHSH and CDR2 LQKENI. With V trimmed by 3 bases and J by 3 bases, 6 bases remained unmatched. This CDR3 contains 15 residues. CDR3 nucleotides: TGTGCCAGCTCACCGTACGGGACAGGGAGCTACGAGCAGTACTTC. Protein: CASSPYGTGSYEQYF. The full variable domain, rest sourced from reference TRBV18 and TRBJ2-7, is NAGVMQNPRHLVRRRGQEARLRCSPMKGHSHVYWYRQLPEEGLKFMVYLQKENIIDESGMPKERFSAEFPKEGPSILRIQQVVRGDSAAYFCASSPYGTGSYEQYFGPGTRLTVT.

A note on this clonotype: Only one base separates this from a far larger clonotype, so it likely reflects a read error. The chain is built from TRBV6-2 or TRBV6-3 and TRBJ1-6; a possible D gene is TRBD1 (6 bases). The CDR3 covers 18 residues. V gave up 8 bases and J gave up 5 bases, with 25 bases separating them. Germline lookup yields CDR1 MNHEY and CDR2 SVGEGT. DNA for the CDR3: TGTGCCAGCGGTTCGACTGCATCCCAGGGGACTAATAATTCACCCCTCCACTTT. Translation gives CASGSTASQGTNNSPLHF.

Concerning this clonotype: A clone one base away is much larger, so this may be a read error. Without the conserved terminal phenylalanine or tryptophan, this CDR3 likely stems from a read error. The chain recombines TRBV6-5 with TRBJ2-3, with D possibly TRBD1 on 6 matching bases. The length of the CDR3 is 16 residues. The V end was cut by 2 bases, the J end by 2 bases, with 14 bases between. Per germline, CDR1 MNHEY and CDR2 SVGAGI. Written as DNA, the CDR3 is TGTGCCAGCAGTTACCCTGGACAGATAAACACAGATACGCAGTATCTT. It codes for CASSYPGQINTDTQYL.

This clonotype was seen repeatedly, ten times or more. This sequence joins TRBV5-1 and TRBJ2-1; 14 bases map to TRBD2. V shed 3 bases, J shed 6 bases, and the junction held 5 bases outside the gene matches. CDR3 length: 16 residues. Germline V gene data show CDR1 as SGHRS and CDR2 as YFSETQ. The DNA of the CDR3 is TGCGCCAGCAGCTGGGGGGGGACTAGCGGGAGCAATGAGCAGTTCTTC. Translating it yields CASSWGGTSGSNEQFF.

V is TRBV29-1 and J is TRBJ2-1; 9 positions match TRBD2. Germline CDR1 reads SQVTM; CDR2 reads ANQGSEA. The trim removed 3 bases at V and 5 bases at J, leaving 5 bases unmatched. This CDR3 comprises 14 residues. The CDR3 DNA is TGCAGCGTTGATTCCCTAGCGGGGAACAATGAGCAGTTCTTC. Amino acids: CSVDSLAGNNEQFF.

The genes are TRBV30 and TRBJ2-1, with 7 bases matching TRBD1. The junction had 8 bases not matched to a gene; V was cut back by 4 bases and J by 5 bases. This CDR3 is built from 14 residues. Germline loops: CDR1 GTSNPN, CDR2 SVGIG (reference sequence). DNA for the CDR3: TGTGCCTGGAAACACGGGACAGTCCACAATGAGCAGTTCTTC. It codes for CAWKHGTVHNEQFF.

The chain is built from TRBV24-1 and TRBJ1-4; D is ambiguous. Germline V gene lookup returns CDR1 KGHDR and CDR2 SFDVKD. The CDR3 is 12 amino acids. Trimming pared 4 bases from V and 9 bases from J, leaving 8 bases between. For the CDR3, the DNA is TGTGCCACCAGTGAGCGATATCAAAAACTGTTTTTT. This translates into CATSERYQKLFF.

This clonotype was observed many times. The V and J genes are TRBV12-3 or TRBV12-4 and TRBJ2-7, with a weak D call TRBD2 (6 bases). The CDR3 spans 14 residues. The V gene lost 6 bases and the J gene lost 6 bases, with 18 bases spanning the gap. CDR3 loop: CASRLGTWGGEQYF. The DNA for the CDR3 is TGTGCCAGCAGACTAGGGACCTGGGGAGGCGAGCAGTACTTC.

This clonotype was picked up many times. The chain joins TRBV7-9 to TRBJ1-3; D remains unclear. The germline V gene encodes CDR1 SEHNR and CDR2 FQNEAQ (reference sequence). With 0 bases removed from V and 3 bases from J, the gap between germline ends came to 0 bases. The CDR3 spans 12 residues. The CDR3 bases are TGTGCCAGCAGCTTAGCTGGAAACACCATATATTTT. This encodes CASSLAGNTIYF.

The gene calls are TRBV7-9 and TRBJ2-7; D remains unclear. Germline CDR1 and CDR2: SEHNR and FQNEAQ (reference sequence). The CDR3 length is 13 residues. V was shortened by 5 bases and J by 3 bases, with 11 bases between the two germline ends. As DNA, the CDR3 is TGTGCCAGCAGCCACGGCGATAACTACGAGCAGTACTTC. Its translation: CASSHGDNYEQYF.